This entry describes one T cell receptor (beta chain). The antigen is not known. Use of 60 Vbeta and 13 Jbeta primers characterized the PCR. Sequenced by immunoSEQ multiplex PCR; TCRdb stores in-frame clones only, minus some. In the table there are under 200,000 clones, roughly 80% of which are singletons. The data derive from a study of cytomegalovirus exposure and HLA in healthy donors. Findings of the study overall: CMV antigen specificity of a few CMV-associated chains was confirmed in vitro. The study listed roughly 160 cytomegalovirus-associated TCR beta chains.

CDR1 LNHDA and CDR2 SQIVND come from the germline V gene (reference sequence). Trimming removed 5 bases at V and 9 bases at J, with 9 bases between. The length of the CDR3 is 11 residues. V usage is TRBV19 and J usage is TRBJ2-3, with D possibly TRBD2 on 7 matching bases. This TCR was sampled from a male donor in good health and CMV-seronegative. Sequencing was performed on PBMCs. The CDR3 spells CASSWGGTQYF. The CDR3, as DNA: TGTGCCAGTAGTTGGGGGGGCACGCAGTATTTT.